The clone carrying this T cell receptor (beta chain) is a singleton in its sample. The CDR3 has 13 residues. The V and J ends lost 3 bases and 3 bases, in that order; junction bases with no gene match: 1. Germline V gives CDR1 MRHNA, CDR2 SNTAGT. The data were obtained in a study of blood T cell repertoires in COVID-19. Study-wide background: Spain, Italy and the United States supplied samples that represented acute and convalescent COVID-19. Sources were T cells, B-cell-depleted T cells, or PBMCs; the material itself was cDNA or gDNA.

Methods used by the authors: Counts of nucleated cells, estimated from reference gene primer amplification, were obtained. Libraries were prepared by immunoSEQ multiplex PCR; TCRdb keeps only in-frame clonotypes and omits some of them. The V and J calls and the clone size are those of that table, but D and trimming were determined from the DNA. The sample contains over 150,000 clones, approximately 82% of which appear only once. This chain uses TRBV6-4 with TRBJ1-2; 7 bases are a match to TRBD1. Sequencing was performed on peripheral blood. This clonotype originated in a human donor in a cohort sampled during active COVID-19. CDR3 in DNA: TGTGCCAGCAGTGAGAGGGGGCACTATGGCTACACCTTC. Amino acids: CASSERGHYGYTF.